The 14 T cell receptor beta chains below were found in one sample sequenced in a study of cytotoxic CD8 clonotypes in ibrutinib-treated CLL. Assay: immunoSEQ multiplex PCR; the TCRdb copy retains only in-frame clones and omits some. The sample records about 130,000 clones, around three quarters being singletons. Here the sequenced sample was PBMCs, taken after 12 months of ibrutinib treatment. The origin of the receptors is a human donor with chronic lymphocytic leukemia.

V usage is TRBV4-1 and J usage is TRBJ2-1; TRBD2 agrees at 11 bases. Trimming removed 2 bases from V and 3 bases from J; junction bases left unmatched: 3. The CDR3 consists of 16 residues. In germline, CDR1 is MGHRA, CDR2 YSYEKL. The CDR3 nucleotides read TGCGCCAGCAGCCAACTAGCGGGAGGCATCTACAATGAGCAGTTCTTC. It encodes CASSQLAGGIYNEQFF.

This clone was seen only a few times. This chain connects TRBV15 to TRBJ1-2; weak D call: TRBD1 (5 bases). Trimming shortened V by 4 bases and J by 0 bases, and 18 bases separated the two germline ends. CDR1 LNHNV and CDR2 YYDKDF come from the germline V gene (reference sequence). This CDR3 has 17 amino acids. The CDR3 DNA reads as TGTGCCACCAGCACCTTAGGGGACGCCTCCTCTAACTATGGCTACACCTTC. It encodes CATSTLGDASSNYGYTF.

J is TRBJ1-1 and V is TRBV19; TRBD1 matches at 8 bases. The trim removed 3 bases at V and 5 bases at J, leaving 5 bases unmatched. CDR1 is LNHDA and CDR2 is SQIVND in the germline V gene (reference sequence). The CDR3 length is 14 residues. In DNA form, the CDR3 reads TGTGCCAGTAGTATGCAGGGGGCGCGAACTGAAGCTTTCTTT. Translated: CASSMQGARTEAFF. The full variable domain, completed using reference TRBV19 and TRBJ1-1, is DGGITQSPKYLFRKEGQNVTLSCEQNLNHDAMYWYRQDPGQGLRLIYYSQIVNDFQKGDIAEGYSVSREKKESFPLTVTSAQKNPTAFYLCASSMQGARTEAFFGQGTRLTVV.

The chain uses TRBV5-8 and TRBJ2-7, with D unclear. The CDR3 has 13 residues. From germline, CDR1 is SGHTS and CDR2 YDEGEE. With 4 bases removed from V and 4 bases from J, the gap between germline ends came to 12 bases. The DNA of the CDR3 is TGTGCCAGCAGCCTCCCCCCCGGGTACGAGCAGTACTTC. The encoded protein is CASSLPPGYEQYF.

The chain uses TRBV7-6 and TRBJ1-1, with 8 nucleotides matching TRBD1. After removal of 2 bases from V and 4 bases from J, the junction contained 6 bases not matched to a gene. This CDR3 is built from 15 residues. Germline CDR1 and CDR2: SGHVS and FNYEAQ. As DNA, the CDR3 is TGTGCCAGCAGCTTAAGACAGGGGTTGGGCACTGAAGCTTTCTTT. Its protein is CASSLRQGLGTEAFF.

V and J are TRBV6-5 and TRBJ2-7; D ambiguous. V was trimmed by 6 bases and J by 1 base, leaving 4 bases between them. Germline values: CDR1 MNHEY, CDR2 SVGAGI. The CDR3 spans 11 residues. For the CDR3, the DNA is TGTGCCAGCAGGGTGTCCTACGAGCAGTACTTC. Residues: CASRVSYEQYF.

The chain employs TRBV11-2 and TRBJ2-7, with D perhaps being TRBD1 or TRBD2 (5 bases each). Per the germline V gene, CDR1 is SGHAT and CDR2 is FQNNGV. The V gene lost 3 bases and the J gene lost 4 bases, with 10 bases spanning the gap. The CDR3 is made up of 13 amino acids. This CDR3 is CASSLRGWYEQYF. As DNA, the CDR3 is TGTGCCAGCAGCTTGAGGGGTTGGTACGAGCAGTACTTC.

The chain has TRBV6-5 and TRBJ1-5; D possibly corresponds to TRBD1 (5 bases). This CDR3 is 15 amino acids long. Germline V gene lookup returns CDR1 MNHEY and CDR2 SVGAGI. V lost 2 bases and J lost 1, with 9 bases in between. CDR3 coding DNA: TGTGCCAGCAGTTACCGCGCAGGGAGCAATCAGCCCCAGCATTTT. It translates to CASSYRAGSNQPQHF.

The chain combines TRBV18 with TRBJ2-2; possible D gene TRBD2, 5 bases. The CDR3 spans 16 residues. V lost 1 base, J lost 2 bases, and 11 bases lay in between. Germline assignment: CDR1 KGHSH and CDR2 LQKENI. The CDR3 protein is CASSPRGPHNTGELFF. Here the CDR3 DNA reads TGTGCCAGCTCACCACGAGGGCCCCACAACACCGGGGAGCTGTTTTTT. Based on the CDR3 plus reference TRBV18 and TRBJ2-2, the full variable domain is NAGVMQNPRHLVRRRGQEARLRCSPMKGHSHVYWYRQLPEEGLKFMVYLQKENIIDESGMPKERFSAEFPKEGPSILRIQQVVRGDSAAYFCASSPRGPHNTGELFFGEGSRLTVL.

CDR3 DNA sequence: TGTGCTAGTCGAGAATCTCACTACGAGCAGTACTTC. Its protein product is CASRESHYEQYF. The chain carries TRBV12-5 and TRBJ2-7; D remains unclear. The germline gives CDR1 LGHNT, CDR2 FRNRAP. The V end lost 8 bases, the J end lost 3 bases, and 11 bases lay between the germline ends. This CDR3 has 12 amino acids.

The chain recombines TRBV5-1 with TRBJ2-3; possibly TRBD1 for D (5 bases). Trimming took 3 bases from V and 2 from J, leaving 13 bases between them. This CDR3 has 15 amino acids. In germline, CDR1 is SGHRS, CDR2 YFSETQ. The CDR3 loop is CASSSSTDSTDTQYF. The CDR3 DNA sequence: TGCGCCAGCAGCTCATCGACAGATTCCACAGATACGCAGTATTTT.

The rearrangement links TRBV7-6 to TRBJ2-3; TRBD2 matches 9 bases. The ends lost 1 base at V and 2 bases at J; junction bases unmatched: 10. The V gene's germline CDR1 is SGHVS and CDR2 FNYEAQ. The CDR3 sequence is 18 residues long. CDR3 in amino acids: CASSLEIIRTSDTDTQYF. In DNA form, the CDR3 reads TGTGCCAGCAGCTTAGAAATTATCAGGACTAGCGACACAGATACGCAGTATTTT. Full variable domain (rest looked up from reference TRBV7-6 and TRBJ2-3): GAGVSQSPRYKVTKRGQDVALRCDPISGHVSLYWYRQALGQGPEFLTYFNYEAQQDKSGLPNDRFSAERPEGSISTLTIQRTEQRDSAMYRCASSLEIIRTSDTDTQYFGPGTRLTVL.

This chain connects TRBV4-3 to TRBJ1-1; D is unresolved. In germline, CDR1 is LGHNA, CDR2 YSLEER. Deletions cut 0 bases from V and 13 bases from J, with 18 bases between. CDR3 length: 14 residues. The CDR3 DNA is TGCGCCAGCAGCCAAGAGTCGGGCCGAGAAAAGCTTTTCTTT. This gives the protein CASSQESGREKLFF.

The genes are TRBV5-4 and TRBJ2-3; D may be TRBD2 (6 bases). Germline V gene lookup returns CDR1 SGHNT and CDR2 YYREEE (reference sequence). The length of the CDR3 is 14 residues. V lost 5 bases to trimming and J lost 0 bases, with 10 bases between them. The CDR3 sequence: CASSREFSTDTQYF. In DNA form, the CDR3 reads TGTGCCAGCAGTCGGGAGTTTAGCACAGATACGCAGTATTTT.